The 3 T cell receptor beta chains reported below all come from one sample, sequenced in a study of OX40 agonist ivuxolimab in advanced cancers. The assay was immunoSEQ multiplex PCR, and TCRdb's table has in-frame clones only and misses some. Of over 55,000 clones in the sample, roughly 90% are singletons; the top ten hold 1.1%. Sequences were derived from CD4+ or CD8+ T cells sorted from blood, sampled in a trial of the OX40 agonist ivuxolimab. All receptors come from an adult with an advanced solid tumor such as melanoma, head and neck, liver or kidney cancer.

The genes are TRBV6-1 and TRBJ2-7, with 8 bases that match TRBD1. Trimming cost V 5 bases and J 2 bases; bases outside gene matches: 5. The CDR3 spans 14 residues. Looked up from germline, CDR1 is MNHNS and CDR2 is SASEGT. The CDR3, as DNA: TGTGCCAGCAGTTCCCGGGACAGGACCTACGAGCAGTACTTC. Amino acids: CASSSRDRTYEQYF.

This clone appeared a single time. The chain combines TRBV6-1 with TRBJ1-2, with unresolved D. Per germline, CDR1 MNHNS and CDR2 SASEGT. The length of the CDR3 is 12 residues. Trimming took off 0 bases at V and 7 bases at J, with 6 bases between the two ends. The CDR3 here is CASSEARVGYTF. In DNA form, the CDR3 reads TGTGCCAGCAGTGAAGCGCGAGTTGGCTACACCTTC.

The rearrangement links TRBV27 to TRBJ1-1, with D hard to call. Germline assignment: CDR1 MNHEY and CDR2 SMNVEV (reference sequence). V was clipped by 0 bases and J by 3 bases, with 11 bases between them. This CDR3 is 15 amino acids long. In DNA form, the CDR3 reads TGTGCCAGCAGTTTATCCTGGACTCGGGACACTGAAGCTTTCTTT. Protein product: CASSLSWTRDTEAFF.